One and the same sample provided the 14 T cell receptor beta chains below, sequenced in a study of control samples from healthy donors and cancer patients. The method was immunoSEQ multiplex PCR; TCRdb's version includes in-frame clones alone and lacks a portion of them. Of about 120,000 clones listed, about 83% are singletons. Sequencing was done on a sample of blood. The origin of the receptors is a man aged 25-40 years in good health.

This rearrangement joins TRBV12-5 to TRBJ1-5; no clear D gene. CDR1 and CDR2 from the germline V gene are LGHNT and FRNRAP. CDR3 length equals 12 residues. The germline V and J ends were trimmed by 5 bases and 5 bases, with 7 bases remaining between them. The CDR3 nucleotides read TGTGCTAGTGGTGACCCTTATCAGCCCCAGCATTTT. Translated, it gives CASGDPYQPQHF.

The chain carries TRBV5-5 and TRBJ1-2; D may be TRBD1 (5 bases). Trimming cost V 4 bases and J 2 bases, with 12 bases left between them. The CDR3 has 14 residues. In germline, CDR1 is SGHKS, CDR2 YYEKEE (reference sequence). CDR3 in DNA: TGTGCCAGCAGCCCAACCCAGGGCAACTATGGCTACACCTTC. It yields the protein CASSPTQGNYGYTF. Using reference TRBV5-5 and TRBJ1-2 for the parts outside the CDR3, the full variable domain is DAGVTQSPTHLIKTRGQQVTLRCSPISGHKSVSWYQQVLGQGPQFIFQYYEKEERGRGNFPDRFSARQFPNYSSELNVNALLLGDSALYLCASSPTQGNYGYTFGSGTRLTVV.

The gene calls are TRBV6-4 and TRBJ1-4; TRBD1 is a possible D gene (5 bases). V was pared by 8 bases and J by 11 bases, with 24 bases between. Germline loops: CDR1 MRHNA, CDR2 SNTAGT. The CDR3 extends over 15 amino acids. The CDR3 DNA reads as TGTGCCAGCCGTCCGAGGGACCCCAACCCCCATAAACTGTTTTTT. This gives the protein CASRPRDPNPHKLFF.

The J gene is TRBJ2-7, the V gene TRBV12-5; D gene unclear. The J call may be wrong; the DNA end is better matched by TRBJ2-5. The CDR3 is 12 amino acids. Germline V CDR1 and CDR2: LGHNT, FRNRAP. The CDR3 reads CASGLEEETQYF. The CDR3 DNA reads as TGTGCTAGTGGTTTGGAGGAAGAGACCCAGTACTTC.

This clone was counted between two and nine times. The V gene is TRBV12-5, the J gene TRBJ1-1; the D is unclear. V dropped 7 bases and J dropped 2 bases, with 11 bases sitting between them. Germline V lookup: CDR1 LGHNT, CDR2 FRNRAP. The CDR3 extends over 13 amino acids. The CDR3 DNA is TGTGCTAGTGCCAGATCCTTAAACACTGAAGCTTTCTTT. Residues: CASARSLNTEAFF.

The chain recombines TRBV27 with TRBJ2-3; 10 nucleotides agree with TRBD2. Germline assignment: CDR1 MNHEY and CDR2 SMNVEV (reference sequence). CDR3 length: 15 residues. Trimming removed 6 bases from V and 3 bases from J; junction bases left unmatched: 6. Here the CDR3 reads CASRPPAGGTDTQYF. The DNA for the CDR3 is TGTGCCAGCAGGCCCCCAGCGGGGGGGACAGATACGCAGTATTTT.

The rearrangement uses TRBV6-6 and TRBJ1-1; D gene uncertain. Trimming removed 4 bases at V and 7 bases at J, with 7 bases between. CDR1 is MNHNY and CDR2 is SVGAGI in the germline V gene (reference sequence). The CDR3 is made up of 11 amino acids. The CDR3 sequence is CASSSTVEAFF. The CDR3 DNA sequence: TGTGCCAGCAGTTCGACTGTTGAAGCTTTCTTT.

The CDR3 sequence: CSVAEGGESEKLFF. In DNA, the CDR3 is TGCAGCGTTGCCGAGGGAGGGGAGTCTGAAAAACTGTTTTTT. This chain connects TRBV29-1 to TRBJ1-4; tentative D call: TRBD1 (5 bases). Between the trimmed V and J ends, which lost 4 bases and 7 bases, there was a span of 16 bases. Germline V CDR1 and CDR2: SQVTM, ANQGSEA. The CDR3 has 14 residues. Drawing the rest from reference TRBV29-1 and TRBJ1-4, the complete variable domain is SAVISQKPSRDICQRGTSLTIQCQVDSQVTMMFWYRQQPGQSLTLIATANQGSEATYESGFVIDKFPISRPNLTFSTLTVSNMSPEDSSIYLCSVAEGGESEKLFFGSGTQLSVL.

The chain is built from TRBV12-3 or TRBV12-4 and TRBJ1-2; D is unresolved. The V and J ends lost 6 bases and 9 bases respectively, with 14 bases between them. The CDR3 consists of 12 residues. The CDR3 region has the DNA TGTGCCAGCAGCCGACGTCCCCCGCGCTACACCTTC. Protein sequence: CASSRRPPRYTF.

The J gene is TRBJ2-2, the V gene TRBV5-6; 7 bases match TRBD1. CDR1 SGHDT and CDR2 YYEEEE come from the germline V gene. The CDR3 contains 15 residues. Unmatched junction bases numbered 4, after V lost 5 bases and J lost 0 bases. The CDR3 nucleotides are TGTGCCAGCAGTTTGACAGGGACGAACACCGGGGAGCTGTTTTTT. Encoded protein: CASSLTGTNTGELFF.

The chain combines TRBV12-3 or TRBV12-4 with TRBJ1-4; D unclear. Deletions cut 1 base from V and 5 bases from J, with 2 bases between. The CDR3 runs 12 residues. The chain's CDR3 is CASSLENEKLFF. The CDR3 DNA reads as TGTGCCAGCAGTTTAGAGAATGAAAAACTGTTTTTT.

This clone is a singleton in its sample. The J gene is TRBJ2-7, the V gene TRBV11-2, with 9 nucleotides matching TRBD1. The CDR3 contains 14 residues. Trimming at V came to 4 bases and at J to 1 base, leaving 2 bases not matched to a gene. Germline CDR1 and CDR2: SGHAT and FQNNGV. The CDR3 DNA sequence: TGTGCCAGCAGCTGGGACAGGGCATCCTACGAGCAGTACTTC. Translation gives CASSWDRASYEQYF.

This clone has a single count. This rearrangement joins TRBV5-4 to TRBJ2-3; D not resolved. CDR3 length equals 12 residues. Germline loops: CDR1 SGHNT, CDR2 YYREEE (reference sequence). Trimming removed 4 bases from V and 2 bases from J, with 5 bases in between. CDR3 loop: CASSTDTDTQYF. The CDR3 DNA follows: TGTGCCAGCAGCACAGACACAGATACGCAGTATTTT.

Here the CDR3 reads CASSLDRGNYGYTF. The CDR3 coding sequence is TGCGCCAGCAGCTTGGACAGGGGTAACTATGGCTACACCTTC. The chain couples TRBV5-1 to TRBJ1-2, with 7 positions matching TRBD1. Germline V gene lookup returns CDR1 SGHRS and CDR2 YFSETQ. This CDR3 is 14 amino acids long. V lost 0 bases, J lost 1 base, and 0 bases stayed unmatched. Variable domain in full (rest from reference TRBV5-1 and TRBJ1-2): KAGVTQTPRYLIKTRGQQVTLSCSPISGHRSVSWYQQTPGQGLQFLFEYFSETQRNKGNFPGRFSGRQFSNSRSEMNVSTLELGDSALYLCASSLDRGNYGYTFGSGTRLTVV.